This is a list of T cell receptor beta chains from one sample in a study of T cells in Graves' hyperthyroidism and ophthalmopathy. In TCRdb, the multiplex PCR reads were re-called with MiXCR into one record per CDR3 protein. Of around 300,000 distinct CDR3 sequences in the sample, 14% were seen once. Sequenced: blood. Receptor source: a woman aged 30 to 39 with Graves' hyperthyroidism. The conserved cysteine and the conserved F or W are not part of the CDR3 here.

TRBJ2-3 | TRBV15 | ATSTRGARTDTQY
TRBJ1-4 | TRBV15 | ATSRDLTNEKLF
TRBJ1-2 | TRBV11-2 | ASSLGQGANYGYT
TRBJ2-5 | TRBV30 | AWSEVRARGRETQY
TRBJ2-3 | TRBV14 | ASSQFSGSSTDTQY
TRBJ2-1 | TRBV11-2 | ASSIRLDNEQF
TRBJ1-5 | TRBV20-1 | SATQGASNQPQH
TRBJ2-7 | TRBV10-2 | ASTSAGFSYEQY
TRBJ1-4 | TRBV12-3/TRBV12-4 | ASRHDSWATNEKLF
TRBJ2-3 | TRBV24-1 | ATSDLRGTSADTQY
TRBJ2-7 | TRBV29-1 | SVGGQGDYEQY
TRBJ2-1 | TRBV24-1 | ATFRGRANEQF
TRBJ2-1 | TRBV2 | ASSAVTTSSYNEQF
TRBJ2-5 | TRBV28 | ASGRETQY
TRBJ2-1 | TRBV7-9 | ASSLAGQVYEQF
TRBJ2-5 | TRBV30 | AWRSAGPQETQY
TRBJ2-3 | TRBV6-1 | ASSPNRDTDTQY
TRBJ2-5 | TRBV20-1 | SASPPSGEETQY
TRBJ2-5 | TRBV7-2 | ASSPGDPGAGRTTQY
TRBJ2-1 | TRBV12-3/TRBV12-4 | ASSGGLNNEQF
TRBJ1-6 | TRBV7-9 | ASSLNRQGNSPLH
TRBJ2-7 | TRBV7-9 | ASSPSSGGAYEQY